This record covers a single T cell receptor (beta chain). Its cognate antigen is unknown. The sample comes from a study of cytomegalovirus exposure and HLA in healthy donors. V lost 5 bases, J lost 10 bases, and 10 bases stayed unmatched. The length of the CDR3 is 14 residues. Germline V lookup: CDR1 MDHEN, CDR2 SYDVKM. Primers for the PCR totalled 60 Vbeta and 13 Jbeta. TCRdb's copy holds only in-frame clones and misses some; the assay was immunoSEQ multiplex PCR. Counted here are some 210,000 clones, roughly 80% occurring once; the ten biggest clones make up over 2%. Study-wide results and limits: An analysis that came later showed most CMV-associated TCR beta chains appearing HLA-restricted. Follow-up analysis found HLA locus-dependent TCR association rates, highest for DRB1 and lowest for HLA-C. One later analysis reportedly identified an Asian-associated ancestry cluster that showed fewer N-insertions than the approximately 600-donor mean. At a 0.05 false discovery rate, a later analysis found some 17,000 TCR beta sequences to be associated with HLA alleles.

The genes are TRBV28 and TRBJ2-1; 8 nucleotides line up with TRBD1. Input material: PBMCs. This receptor was obtained from a woman aged 25 to 39 in good health and CMV-seropositive. The CDR3 DNA reads TGTGCCAGCAGTACCTCGCAGGGGGCTGGAGAGCAGTTCTTC. This codes for CASSTSQGAGEQFF.